This T cell receptor beta chain was found in a study of blood T cell repertoires in COVID-19. Study overall: The United States, Italy and Spain provided the acute and convalescent COVID-19 samples. In each case, the material was cDNA or gDNA derived from T cells, B-cell-depleted T cells, or PBMCs.

Per the authors' pipeline: Nucleated cell number was recorded as an estimate derived from reference gene primer amplification. Assay: immunoSEQ multiplex PCR; the TCRdb copy retains only in-frame clones and omits some. That table gives V, J and clone size, and the DNA gave D and trimming. The sample has 25,000 to 35,000 clones; over 75% are singletons. Germline V gene data show CDR1 as MNHNS and CDR2 as SASEGT. The CDR3 is 14 residues long. Trimming pared 3 bases from V and 7 bases from J, leaving 12 bases between. The chain has TRBV6-1 and TRBJ2-2; D might be TRBD1 (6 bases). The sequence was collected from a human donor in a cohort sampled during active COVID-19. The sequencing sample was made of peripheral blood. The DNA of the CDR3 is TGTGCCAGCAGTGAGGGGCCAGGGGTCGGGGAGCTGTTTTTT. It specifies CASSEGPGVGELFF.